The text below deals with one T cell receptor beta chain. The antigen is not known. Each cell subset's genomic DNA was divided evenly among several immunoSEQ plates. Clones were read by immunoSEQ multiplex PCR, and TCRdb kept only the in-frame ones, dropping some. The repertoire holds about 1 million clones, with roughly 80% as singletons. The CDR3 consists of 15 residues. Germline values: CDR1 LNHDA, CDR2 SQIVND (reference sequence). Trimming cost V 1 base and J 3 bases; bases outside gene matches: 4. This entry comes from a study of shared clonotypes between healthy human individuals. Overall study context: Samples came from two female and three male donors aged 18 to 49.

Notes on the study in general: Compared with clonotypes that all four donors shared, non-shared clonotypes had lower generation probabilities.

Study donors comprised healthy, HIV-negative adults devoid of recent acute infection or vaccination. The V gene is TRBV19, the J gene TRBJ2-7; 9 nucleotides align to TRBD2. The receptor was isolated from a man aged 18 to 29 in good health. Sequenced input: memory CD4+ T cells sorted from blood. Subset specified: CD45RA-negative fraction. CDR3: CASSIGQAGGYEQYF. CDR3 sequence (DNA): TGTGCCAGTAGTATAGGGCAAGCGGGAGGCTACGAGCAGTACTTC.